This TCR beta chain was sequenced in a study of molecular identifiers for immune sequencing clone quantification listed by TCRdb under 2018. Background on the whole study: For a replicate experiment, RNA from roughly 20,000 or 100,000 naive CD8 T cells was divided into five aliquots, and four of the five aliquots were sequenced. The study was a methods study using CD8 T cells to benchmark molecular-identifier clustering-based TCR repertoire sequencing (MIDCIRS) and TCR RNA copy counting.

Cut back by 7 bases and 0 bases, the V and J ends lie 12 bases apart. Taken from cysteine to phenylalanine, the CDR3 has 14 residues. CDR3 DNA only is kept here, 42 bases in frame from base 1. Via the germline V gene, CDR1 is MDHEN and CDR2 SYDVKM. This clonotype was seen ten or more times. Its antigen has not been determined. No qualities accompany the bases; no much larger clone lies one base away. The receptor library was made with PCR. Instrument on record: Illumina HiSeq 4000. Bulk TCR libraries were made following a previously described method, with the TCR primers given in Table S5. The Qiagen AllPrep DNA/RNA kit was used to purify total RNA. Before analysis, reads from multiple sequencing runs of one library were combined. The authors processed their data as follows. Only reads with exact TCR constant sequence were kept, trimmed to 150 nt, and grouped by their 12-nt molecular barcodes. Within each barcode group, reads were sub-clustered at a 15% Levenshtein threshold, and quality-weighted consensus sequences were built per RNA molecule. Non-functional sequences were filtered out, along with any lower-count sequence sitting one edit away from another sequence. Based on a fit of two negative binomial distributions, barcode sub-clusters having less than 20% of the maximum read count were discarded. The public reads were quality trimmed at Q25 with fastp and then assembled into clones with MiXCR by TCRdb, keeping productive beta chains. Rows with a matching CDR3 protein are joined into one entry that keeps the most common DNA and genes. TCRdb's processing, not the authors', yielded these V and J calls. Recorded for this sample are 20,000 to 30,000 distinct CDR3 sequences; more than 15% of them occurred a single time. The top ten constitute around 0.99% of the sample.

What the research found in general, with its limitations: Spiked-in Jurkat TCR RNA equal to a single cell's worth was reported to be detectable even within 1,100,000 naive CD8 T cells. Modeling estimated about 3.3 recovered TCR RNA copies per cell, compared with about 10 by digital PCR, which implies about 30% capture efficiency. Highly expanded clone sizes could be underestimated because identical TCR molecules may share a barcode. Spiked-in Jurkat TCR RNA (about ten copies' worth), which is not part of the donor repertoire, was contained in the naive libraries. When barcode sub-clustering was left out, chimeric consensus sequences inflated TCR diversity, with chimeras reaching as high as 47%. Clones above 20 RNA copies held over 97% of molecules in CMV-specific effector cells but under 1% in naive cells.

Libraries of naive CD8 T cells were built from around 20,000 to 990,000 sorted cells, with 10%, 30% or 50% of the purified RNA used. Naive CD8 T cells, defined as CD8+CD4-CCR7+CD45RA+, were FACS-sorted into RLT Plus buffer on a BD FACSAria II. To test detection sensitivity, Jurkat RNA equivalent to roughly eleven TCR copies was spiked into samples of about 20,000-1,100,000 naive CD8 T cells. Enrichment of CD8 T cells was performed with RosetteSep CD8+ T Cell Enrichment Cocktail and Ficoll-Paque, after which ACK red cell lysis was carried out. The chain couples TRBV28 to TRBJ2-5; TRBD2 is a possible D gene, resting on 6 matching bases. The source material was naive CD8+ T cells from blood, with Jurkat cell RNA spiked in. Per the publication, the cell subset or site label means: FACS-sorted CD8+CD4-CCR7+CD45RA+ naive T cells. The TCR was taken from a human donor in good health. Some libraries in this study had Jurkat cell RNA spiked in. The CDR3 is CASTPLANQETQYF. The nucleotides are TGTGCCAGCACCCCCCTAGCGAACCAAGAGACCCAGTACTTC.